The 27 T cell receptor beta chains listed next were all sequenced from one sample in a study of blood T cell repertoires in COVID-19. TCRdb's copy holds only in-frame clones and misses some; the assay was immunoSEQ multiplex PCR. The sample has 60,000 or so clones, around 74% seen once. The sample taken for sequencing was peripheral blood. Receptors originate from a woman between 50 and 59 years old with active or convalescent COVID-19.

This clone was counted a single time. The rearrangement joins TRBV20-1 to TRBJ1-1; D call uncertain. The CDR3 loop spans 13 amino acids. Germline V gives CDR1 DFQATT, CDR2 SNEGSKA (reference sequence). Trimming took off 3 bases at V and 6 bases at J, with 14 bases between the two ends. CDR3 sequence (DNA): TGCAGTGCTAGTATACCGGGAGTCCCTGAAGCTTTCTTT. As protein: CSASIPGVPEAFF.

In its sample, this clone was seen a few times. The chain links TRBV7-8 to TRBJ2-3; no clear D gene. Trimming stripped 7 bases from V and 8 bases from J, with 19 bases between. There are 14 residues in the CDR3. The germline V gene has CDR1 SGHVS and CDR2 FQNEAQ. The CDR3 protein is CASTGRRFDPTQYF. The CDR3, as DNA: TGTGCCAGCACCGGTCGGCGGTTTGATCCTACGCAGTATTTT. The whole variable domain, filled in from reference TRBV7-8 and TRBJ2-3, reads GAGVSQSPRYKVAKRGQDVALRCDPISGHVSLFWYQQALGQGPEFLTYFQNEAQLDKSGLPSDRFFAERPEGSVSTLKIQRTQQEDSAVYLCASTGRRFDPTQYFGPGTRLTVL.

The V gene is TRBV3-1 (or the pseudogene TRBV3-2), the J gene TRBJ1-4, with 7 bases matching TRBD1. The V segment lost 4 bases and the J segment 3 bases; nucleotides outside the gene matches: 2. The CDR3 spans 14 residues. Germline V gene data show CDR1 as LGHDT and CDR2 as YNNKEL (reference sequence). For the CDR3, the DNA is TGTGCCAGCAGCCTGGGACAGCCTAATGAAAAACTGTTTTTT. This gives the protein CASSLGQPNEKLFF.

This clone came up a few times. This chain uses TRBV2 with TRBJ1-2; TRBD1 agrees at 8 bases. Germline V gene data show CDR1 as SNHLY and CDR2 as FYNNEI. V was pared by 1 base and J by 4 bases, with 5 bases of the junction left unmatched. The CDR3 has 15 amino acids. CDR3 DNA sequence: TGTGCCAGCAGTGAAGGGGGCAGGGGGCTCTATGGCTACACCTTC. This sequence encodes CASSEGGRGLYGYTF. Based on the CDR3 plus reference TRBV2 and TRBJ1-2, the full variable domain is EPEVTQTPSHQVTQMGQEVILRCVPISNHLYFYWYRQILGQKVEFLVSFYNNEISEKSEIFDDQFSVERPDGSNFTLKIRSTKLEDSAMYFCASSEGGRGLYGYTFGSGTRLTVV.

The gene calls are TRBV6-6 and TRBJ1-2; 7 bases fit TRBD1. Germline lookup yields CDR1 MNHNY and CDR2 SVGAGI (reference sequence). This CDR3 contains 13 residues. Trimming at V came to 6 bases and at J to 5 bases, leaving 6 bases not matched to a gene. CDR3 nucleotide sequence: TGTGCCAGCAGCCCTGACAGGGATTATGGCTACACCTTC. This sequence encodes CASSPDRDYGYTF.

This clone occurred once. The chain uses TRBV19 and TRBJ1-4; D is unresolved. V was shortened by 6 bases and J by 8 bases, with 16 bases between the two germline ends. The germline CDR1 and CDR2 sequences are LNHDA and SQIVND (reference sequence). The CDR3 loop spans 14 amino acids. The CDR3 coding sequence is TGTGCCAGTAGCCTTCCCACGACGGGAGAAAAACTGTTTTTT. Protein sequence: CASSLPTTGEKLFF.

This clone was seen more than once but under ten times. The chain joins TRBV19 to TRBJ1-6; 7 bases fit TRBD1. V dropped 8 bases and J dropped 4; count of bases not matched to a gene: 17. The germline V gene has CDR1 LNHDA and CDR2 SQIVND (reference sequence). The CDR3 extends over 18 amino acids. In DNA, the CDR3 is TGTGCCAGTGGTGTCGGGCGCAGGGGGTCCGTATATAATTCACCCCTCCACTTT. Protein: CASGVGRRGSVYNSPLHF.

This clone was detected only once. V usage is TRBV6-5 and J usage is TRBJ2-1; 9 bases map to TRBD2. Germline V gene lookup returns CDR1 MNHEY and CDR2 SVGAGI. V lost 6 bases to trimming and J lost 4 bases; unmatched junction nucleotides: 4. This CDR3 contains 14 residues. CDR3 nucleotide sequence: TGTGCCAGCAGCCTAGCGGGGTATTACAATGAGCAGTTCTTC. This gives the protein CASSLAGYYNEQFF.

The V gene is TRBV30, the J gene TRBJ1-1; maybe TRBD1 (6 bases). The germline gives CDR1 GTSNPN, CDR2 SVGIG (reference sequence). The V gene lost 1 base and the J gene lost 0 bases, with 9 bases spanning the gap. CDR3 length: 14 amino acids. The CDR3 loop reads CAWSGGQLNTEAFF. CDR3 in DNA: TGTGCCTGGAGTGGAGGACAGCTGAACACTGAAGCTTTCTTT.

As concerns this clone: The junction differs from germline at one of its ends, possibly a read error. The CDR3 sequence is CASNVDQSGGYTF. The CDR3 DNA sequence: TGTGCCAGCAACGTAGATCAAAGCGGTGGCTACACCTTC. The rearrangement uses TRBV9 and TRBJ1-2; D not resolved. Germline lookup yields CDR1 SGDLS and CDR2 YYNGEE. The CDR3 is made up of 13 amino acids.

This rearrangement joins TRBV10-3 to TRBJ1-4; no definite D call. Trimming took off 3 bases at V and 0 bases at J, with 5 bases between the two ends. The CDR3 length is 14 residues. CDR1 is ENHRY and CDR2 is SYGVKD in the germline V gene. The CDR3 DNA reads TGTGCCATCAGTGACCCCTCAACTAATGAAAAACTGTTTTTT. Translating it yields CAISDPSTNEKLFF.

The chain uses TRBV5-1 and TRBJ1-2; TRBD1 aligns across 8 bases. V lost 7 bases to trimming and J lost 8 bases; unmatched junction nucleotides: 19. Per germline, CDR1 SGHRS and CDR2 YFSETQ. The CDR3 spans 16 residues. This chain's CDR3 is CASDIGQWGQERGYTF. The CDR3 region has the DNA TGCGCCAGCGACATTGGGCAATGGGGACAGGAGCGGGGCTACACCTTC.

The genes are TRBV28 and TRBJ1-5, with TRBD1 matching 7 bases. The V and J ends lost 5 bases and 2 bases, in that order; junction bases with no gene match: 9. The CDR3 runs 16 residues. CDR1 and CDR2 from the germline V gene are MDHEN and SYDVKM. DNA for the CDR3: TGTGCCAGCAGTGCCCATAAGGGGGCACGCAATCAGCCCCAGCATTTT. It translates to CASSAHKGARNQPQHF.

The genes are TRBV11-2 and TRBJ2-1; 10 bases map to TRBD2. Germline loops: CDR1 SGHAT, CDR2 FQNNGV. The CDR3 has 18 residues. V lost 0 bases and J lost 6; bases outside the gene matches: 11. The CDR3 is CASSLDFWASGSGNEQFF. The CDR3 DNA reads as TGTGCCAGCAGCTTAGATTTTTGGGCTAGCGGGAGTGGCAATGAGCAGTTCTTC.

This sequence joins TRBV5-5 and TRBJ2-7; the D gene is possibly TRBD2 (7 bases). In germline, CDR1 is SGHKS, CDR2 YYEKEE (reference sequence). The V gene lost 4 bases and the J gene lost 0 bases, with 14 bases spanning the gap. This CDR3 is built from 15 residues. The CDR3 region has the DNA TGTGCCAGCAGCAGGGAGGGGGTTAGCTCCTACGAGCAGTACTTC. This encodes CASSREGVSSYEQYF.

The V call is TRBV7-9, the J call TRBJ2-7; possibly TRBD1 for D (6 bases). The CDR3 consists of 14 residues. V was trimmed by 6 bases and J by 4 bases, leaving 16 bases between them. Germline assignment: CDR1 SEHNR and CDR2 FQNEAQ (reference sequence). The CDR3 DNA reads TGTGCCAGCAGTTCTGACAGGAAAAGGTACGAGCAGTACTTC. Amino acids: CASSSDRKRYEQYF.

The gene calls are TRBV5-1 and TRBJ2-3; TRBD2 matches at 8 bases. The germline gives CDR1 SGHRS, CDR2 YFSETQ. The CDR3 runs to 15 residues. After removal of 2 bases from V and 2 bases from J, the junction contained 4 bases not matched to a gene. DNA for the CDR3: TGCGCCAGCAGCTTTGGTAGCGGGAACACAGATACGCAGTATTTT. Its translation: CASSFGSGNTDTQYF.

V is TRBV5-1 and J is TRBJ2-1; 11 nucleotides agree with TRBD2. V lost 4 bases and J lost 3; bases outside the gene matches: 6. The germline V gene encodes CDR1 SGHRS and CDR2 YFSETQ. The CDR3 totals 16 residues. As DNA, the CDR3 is TGCGCCAGCAGCCTCTCCGGGACTAGCGGCTACAATGAGCAGTTCTTC. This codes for CASSLSGTSGYNEQFF.

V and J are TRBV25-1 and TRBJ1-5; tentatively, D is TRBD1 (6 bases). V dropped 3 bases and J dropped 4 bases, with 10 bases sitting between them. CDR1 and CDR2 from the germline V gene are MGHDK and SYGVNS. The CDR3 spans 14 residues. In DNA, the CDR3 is TGTGCCAGCAGTGATACTACAGGGAATCAGCCCCAGCATTTT. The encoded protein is CASSDTTGNQPQHF.

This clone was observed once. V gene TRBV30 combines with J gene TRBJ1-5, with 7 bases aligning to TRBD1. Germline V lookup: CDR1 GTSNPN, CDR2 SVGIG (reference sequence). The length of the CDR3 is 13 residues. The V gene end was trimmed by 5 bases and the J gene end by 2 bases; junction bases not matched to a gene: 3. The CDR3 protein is CAWAQGGNQPQHF. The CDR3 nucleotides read TGTGCCTGGGCGCAGGGGGGCAATCAGCCCCAGCATTTT.

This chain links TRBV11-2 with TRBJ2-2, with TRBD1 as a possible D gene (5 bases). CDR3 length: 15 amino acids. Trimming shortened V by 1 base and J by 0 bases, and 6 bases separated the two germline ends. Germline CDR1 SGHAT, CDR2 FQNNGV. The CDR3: CASSLAGTNTGELFF. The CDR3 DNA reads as TGTGCCAGCAGCTTAGCAGGGACGAACACCGGGGAGCTGTTTTTT. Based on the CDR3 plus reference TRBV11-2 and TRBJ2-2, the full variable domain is EAGVAQSPRYKIIEKRQSVAFWCNPISGHATLYWYQQILGQGPKLLIQFQNNGVVDDSQLPKDRFSAERLKGVDSTLKIQPAKLEDSAVYLCASSLAGTNTGELFFGEGSRLTVL.

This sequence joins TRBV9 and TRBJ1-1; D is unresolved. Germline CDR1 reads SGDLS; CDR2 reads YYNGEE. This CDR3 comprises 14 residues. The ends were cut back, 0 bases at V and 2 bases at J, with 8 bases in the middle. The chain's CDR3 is CASSVGAVNTEAFF. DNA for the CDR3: TGTGCCAGCAGCGTAGGGGCCGTTAACACTGAAGCTTTCTTT.

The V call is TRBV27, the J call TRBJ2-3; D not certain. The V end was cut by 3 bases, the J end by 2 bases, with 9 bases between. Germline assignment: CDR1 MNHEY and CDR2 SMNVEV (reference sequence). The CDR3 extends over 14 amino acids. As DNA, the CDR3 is TGTGCCAGCAGTTTGAGGTTTGACACAGATACGCAGTATTTT. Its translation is CASSLRFDTDTQYF.

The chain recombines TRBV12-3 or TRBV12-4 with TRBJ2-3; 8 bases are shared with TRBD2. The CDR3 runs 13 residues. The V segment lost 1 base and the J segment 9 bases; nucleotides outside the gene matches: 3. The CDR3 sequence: CASSLGTSRTQYF. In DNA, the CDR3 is TGTGCCAGCAGTTTAGGGACTAGCAGAACGCAGTATTTT.

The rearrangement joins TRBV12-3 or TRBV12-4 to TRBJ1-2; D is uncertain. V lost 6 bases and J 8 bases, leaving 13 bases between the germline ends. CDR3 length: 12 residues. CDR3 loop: CASSPRGEGYTF. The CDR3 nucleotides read TGTGCCAGCAGCCCCCGGGGAGAGGGCTACACCTTC.

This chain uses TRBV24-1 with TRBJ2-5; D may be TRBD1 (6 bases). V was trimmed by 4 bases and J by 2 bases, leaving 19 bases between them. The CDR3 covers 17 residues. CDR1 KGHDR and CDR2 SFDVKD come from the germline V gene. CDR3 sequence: CATSEPPTGLQQETQYF. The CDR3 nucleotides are TGTGCCACCAGTGAACCTCCGACAGGCCTTCAACAAGAGACCCAGTACTTC.

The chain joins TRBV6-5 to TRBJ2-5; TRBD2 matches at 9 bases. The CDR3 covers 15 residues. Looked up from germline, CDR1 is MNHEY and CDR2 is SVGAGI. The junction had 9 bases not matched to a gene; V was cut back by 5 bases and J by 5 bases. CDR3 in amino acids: CASSPLAGSSETQYF. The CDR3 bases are TGTGCCAGCAGTCCACTAGCGGGTTCCAGTGAGACCCAGTACTTC.